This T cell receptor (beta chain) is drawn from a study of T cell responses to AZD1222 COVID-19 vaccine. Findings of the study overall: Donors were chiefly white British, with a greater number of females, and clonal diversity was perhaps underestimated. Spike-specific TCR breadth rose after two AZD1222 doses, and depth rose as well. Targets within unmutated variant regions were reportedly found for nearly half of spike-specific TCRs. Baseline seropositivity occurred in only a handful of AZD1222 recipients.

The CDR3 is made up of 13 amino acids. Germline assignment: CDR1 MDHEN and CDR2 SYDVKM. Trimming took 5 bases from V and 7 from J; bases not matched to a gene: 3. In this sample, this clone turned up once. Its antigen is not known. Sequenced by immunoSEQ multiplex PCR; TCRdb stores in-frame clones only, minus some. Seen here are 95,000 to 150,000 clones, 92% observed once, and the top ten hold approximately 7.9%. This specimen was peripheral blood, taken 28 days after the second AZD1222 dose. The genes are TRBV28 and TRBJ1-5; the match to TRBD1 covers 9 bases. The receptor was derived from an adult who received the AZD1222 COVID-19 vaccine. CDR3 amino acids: CASSQQGAQPQHF. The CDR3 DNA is TGTGCCAGCAGTCAACAGGGGGCCCAGCCCCAGCATTTT.